The T cell receptor beta chain described here comes from a study of breast tumors, draining lymph nodes, adjacent tissues. Study conclusions and caveats: Tumors had less TCR diversity than lymph nodes, more than nontumor tissue. Findings are consistent with lymph node origin and intratumoral expansion of most tumor T cells.

On this clonotype: Antigen unknown.

TCRdb recomputed calls from the multiplex PCR reads with MiXCR, one row per CDR3 protein. This table has approximately 140,000 distinct CDR3 sequences, around a third appearing once. Germline V lookup: CDR1 LNHDA, CDR2 SQIVND (reference sequence). V lost 5 bases and J lost 3; bases outside the gene matches: 9. CDR3 length: 15 residues. Axillary draining lymph nodes of breast cancer patients supplied the node samples. What was sequenced was axillary lymph node tissue. This receptor was taken from a female donor with breast cancer. Some clones in this sample may be carry-over from other donors' samples. This sequence joins TRBV19 and TRBJ1-1; 7 bases line up with TRBD1. CDR3 loop: CASSAGTEIYTEAFF. As DNA, the CDR3 is TGTGCCAGTAGTGCCGGGACAGAAATTTACACTGAAGCTTTCTTT. The whole variable domain, filled in from reference TRBV19 and TRBJ1-1, reads DGGITQSPKYLFRKEGQNVTLSCEQNLNHDAMYWYRQDPGQGLRLIYYSQIVNDFQKGDIAEGYSVSREKKESFPLTVTSAQKNPTAFYLCASSAGTEIYTEAFFGQGTRLTVV.